The rows below give T cell receptor beta chains drawn from one sample of a study of technical replicates of blood from a handful of donors. Sequenced by immunoSEQ multiplex PCR; TCRdb stores in-frame clones only, minus some. The table has 65,000 to 90,000 clones, about 91% seen once; the top ten hold around 0.24%. Sequenced input: T cells isolated from PBMCs. The source of these receptors is a human donor in good health. Each CDR3 is given with its conserved first and last residue. The D gene is left open where the match is weak. Some rows mark clone size as missing; the rest say once, few, many or name a class of expanded clone.

>TRBV27|TRBJ1-1|.|.
TGTGCCAGCAGTTTATGGGCGATGAACACTGAAGCTTTCTTT
CASSLWAMNTEAFF
>TRBV15|TRBJ2-1|.|TRBD2
TGTGCCACCAGCAGAGGACTAGCGGGAGGCCCCTACAATGAGCAGTTCTTC
CATSRGLAGGPYNEQFF
>TRBV20-1|TRBJ2-2|.|.
TGCAGTGCGAAAGAGGTCGGGGAGCTGTTTTTT
CSAKEVGELFF
>TRBV5-4|TRBJ2-2|.|.
TGTGCCAGCAGCTTGTCACCGGACTCAAAGGCCGGGGAGCTGTTTTTT
CASSLSPDSKAGELFF
>TRBV2|TRBJ2-5|.|TRBD1
TGTGCCAGCAGACCACCGAGGGGACAGCAAGAGACCCAGTACTTC
CASRPPRGQQETQYF
>TRBV6-6|TRBJ1-1|.|.
TGTGCCAGCAGTTACTCTGCCGGGGTCGCTGAAGCTTTCTTT
CASSYSAGVAEAFF
>TRBV11-2|TRBJ1-6|.|.
TGTGCCAGCAGCTTACTTGGCACATCACCCCTCCACTTT
CASSLLGTSPLHF
>TRBV19|TRBJ2-1|.|.
TGTGCCAGTAGTATCCGGGACTCTAATGAGCAGTTCTTC
CASSIRDSNEQFF
>TRBV6-1|TRBJ1-1|.|TRBD1
TGTGCCGGACAGGAGAACACTGAAGCTTTCTTT
CAGQENTEAFF
>TRBV9|TRBJ1-2|once|.
TGTGCCAGCAGCTCCGCGACTAACTATGGCTACACCTTC
CASSSATNYGYTF
>TRBV7-9|TRBJ2-3|.|TRBD2
TGTGCCAGCAGCTTAGCTTCGGCGGGGGAGGCAGATACGCAGTATTTT
CASSLASAGEADTQYF
>TRBV10-1|TRBJ2-7|few|TRBD1
TGCGCCAGCAGCCTTGGGACAGCCTACGAGCAGTACTTC
CASSLGTAYEQYF
>TRBV7-9|TRBJ2-7|.|TRBD1
TGTGCCAGCAGCTTAGGGTCAGGGGGCCTGTACGAGCAGTACTTC
CASSLGSGGLYEQYF
>TRBV7-9|TRBJ2-2|.|.
TGTGCCAGCAGCCCCCCCTCGGGACAGACTAGCGGGGAGCTGTTTTTT
CASSPPSGQTSGELFF
>TRBV14|TRBJ2-7|.|.
TGTGCCAGCAGTGAGGGTATGGCGGGCTACGAGCAGTACTTC
CASSEGMAGYEQYF
>TRBV4-2|TRBJ2-7|once|TRBD1
TGTGCCAGCAGCCCCCTAACTACCAGGACAGGGAAGAACGAGCAGTACTTC
CASSPLTTRTGKNEQYF
>TRBV7-8|TRBJ2-5|.|.
TGTGCCAGCAGCTTAGGGGGCCTCCAAGAGACCCAGTACTTC
CASSLGGLQETQYF
>TRBV7-9|TRBJ2-1|.|TRBD2
TGTGCCAGCAGCTTAGAACTAGCGGGGGGTGAGCAGTTCTTC
CASSLELAGGEQFF
>TRBV7-6|TRBJ1-1|.|.
TGTGCCAGCAGCTCGCCGGGGGGGCCACAACTCACTGAAGCTTTCTTT
CASSSPGGPQLTEAFF
>TRBV6-5|TRBJ1-1|.|.
TGTGCCAGCAGGAGGACAGTAGACACTGAAGCTTTCTTT
CASRRTVDTEAFF
>TRBV29-1|TRBJ2-3|.|TRBD2
TGCAGCGTTGAAGATCGCGGGGGGCCAGGAGATACGCAGTATTTT
CSVEDRGGPGDTQYF
>TRBV29-1|TRBJ2-1|.|TRBD2
TGCAGCGTTGTACTAGCGGGGCACAATGAGCAGTTCTTC
CSVVLAGHNEQFF
>TRBV29-1|TRBJ2-3|.|.
TGCAGCGTTTTTTCGGGGGTTGGGTTTATAGATACGCAGTATTTT
CSVFSGVGFIDTQYF
>TRBV7-9|TRBJ1-1|.|.
TGTGCCAGCAGCCTCACCCAGACAGGCGAAGCTTTCTTT
CASSLTQTGEAFF
>TRBV9|TRBJ2-2|.|.
TGTGCCAGCAGCGGGAGGTTCGACACCGGGGAGCTGTTTTTT
CASSGRFDTGELFF
>TRBV7-9|TRBJ2-1|.|TRBD1
TGTGCCAGCAGCCCCCGGGACAGATTAAATGAGCAGTTCTTC
CASSPRDRLNEQFF
>TRBV29-1|TRBJ1-1|.|TRBD1
TGCAGCGTTTTCCCAACAGGGGACACTGAAGCTTTCTTT
CSVFPTGDTEAFF
>TRBV2|TRBJ1-2|.|.
TGTGCCAGCAGTGAATCAGGAGGATATGGCTACACCTTC
CASSESGGYGYTF
>TRBV10-2|TRBJ2-7|.|.
TGCGCCAGCAGTGAGAACTACTCCTACGAGCAGTACTTC
CASSENYSYEQYF
>TRBV19|TRBJ1-1|.|TRBD1
TGTGCCAGTAGTCGAAGTGCCGGGACAGGGATCAAGGGTGAAGCTTTCTTT
CASSRSAGTGIKGEAFF
>TRBV5-4|TRBJ1-2|.|.
TGTGCCAGCAGCTTAGGGGACAAATTACAGGGCTACACCTTC
CASSLGDKLQGYTF
>TRBV5-1|TRBJ1-2|.|TRBD1
TGCGCCAGCAGCTTGGATCAGGGGGCGAGGGGCTACACCTTC
CASSLDQGARGYTF
>TRBV15|TRBJ2-7|.|TRBD2
TGTGCCACCAGCAGAGGCCTAGGACTAGCGGGCCGAACTTCTTCCTACGAGCAGTACTTC
CATSRGLGLAGRTSSYEQYF
>TRBV4-2|TRBJ1-1|many|.
TGTGCCAGCAGCAAAGAAGGACAAGCCACTGAAGCTTTCTTT
CASSKEGQATEAFF
>TRBV5-4|TRBJ2-7|.|TRBD2
TGTGCCAGCAGCTTTAGCGGGGGGGCCTACGAGCAGTACTTC
CASSFSGGAYEQYF
>TRBV9|TRBJ1-6|.|.
TGTGCCAGCAGCGTAGCTGAGGTACAGGGCAGTTCACCCCTCCACTTT
CASSVAEVQGSSPLHF
>TRBV9|TRBJ2-7|.|.
TGTGCCAGCAGCGTAGGTCGGGGGACCTACGAGCAGTACTTC
CASSVGRGTYEQYF
>TRBV19|TRBJ2-7|.|TRBD1
TGTGCCAGTAGTACTCCGGGACAGGGGGCCTCCTACGAGCAGTACTTC
CASSTPGQGASYEQYF
>TRBV21-1|TRBJ2-7|once|.
TGTGCCAGCAGCATCCAGGCTGGACTAGGCTACTACGAGCAGTACTTC
CASSIQAGLGYYEQYF
>TRBV18|TRBJ2-5|.|.
TGTGCCAGCTCGCCACAGGAGCTCCAAGAGACCCAGTACTTC
CASSPQELQETQYF
>TRBV6-1|TRBJ1-5|.|.
TGTGCCAGCACGTTAGCAATGAGCAATCAGCCCCAGCATTTT
CASTLAMSNQPQHF